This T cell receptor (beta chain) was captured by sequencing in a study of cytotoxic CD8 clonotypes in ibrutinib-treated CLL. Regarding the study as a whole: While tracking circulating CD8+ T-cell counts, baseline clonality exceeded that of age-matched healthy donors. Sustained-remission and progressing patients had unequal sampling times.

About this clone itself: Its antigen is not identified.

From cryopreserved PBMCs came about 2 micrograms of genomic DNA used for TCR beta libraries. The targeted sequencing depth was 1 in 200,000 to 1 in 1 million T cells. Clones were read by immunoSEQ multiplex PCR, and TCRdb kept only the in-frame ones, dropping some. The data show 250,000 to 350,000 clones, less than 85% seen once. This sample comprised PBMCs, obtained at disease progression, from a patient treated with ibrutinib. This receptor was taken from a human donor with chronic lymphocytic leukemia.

CDR3 DNA: TGCGCCAGCAGCATCAGGGGTGCTAATGAAAAACTGTTTTTT. This gives the protein CASSIRGANEKLFF. The rearrangement joins TRBV5-1 to TRBJ1-4, with D possibly TRBD1 on 6 matching bases. This CDR3 has 14 amino acids. Germline assignment: CDR1 SGHRS and CDR2 YFSETQ. Trimming took off 4 bases at V and 3 bases at J, with 10 bases between the two ends. Complete variable domain (other parts from reference TRBV5-1 and TRBJ1-4): KAGVTQTPRYLIKTRGQQVTLSCSPISGHRSVSWYQQTPGQGLQFLFEYFSETQRNKGNFPGRFSGRQFSNSRSEMNVSTLELGDSALYLCASSIRGANEKLFFGSGTQLSVL.